A selection of T cell receptor beta chains follows, all from one sample in a study of CD8+CD57+ T cells in acquired aplastic anemia. TCRdb redid the calling of the reads with MiXCR, one entry per CDR3 protein. Of approximately 300,000 distinct CDR3 sequences listed, approximately 58% were seen once; the top ten hold roughly 1.2%. The sequenced sample was sorted CD4+, CD8+, or CD8+CD57+ T cells (not recorded which) from PBMCs. The receptors here all came from a human donor with aplastic anemia. Each CDR3 is given with its conserved first and last residue. The D gene is left open where the match is weak. Size is stated for part of the rows, as once, few or many counts, or as a class when the clone is expanded.

v_gene	abundance	j_gene	d_gene	CDR3aa	CDR3nt
TRBV20-1	NA	TRBJ1-1	NA	CSARDPMGYTEAFF	TGCAGTGCTAGAGATCCAATGGGGTACACTGAAGCTTTCTTT
TRBV7-2	NA	TRBJ2-1	NA	CAASEGNEQFF	TGTGCCGCCTCCGAGGGGAATGAGCAGTTCTTC
TRBV7-7	NA	TRBJ2-2	NA	CASSLTTGELFF	TGTGCTAGCAGCTTGACCACCGGGGAGCTGTTTTTT
TRBV7-9	NA	TRBJ1-4	TRBD1	CASSLGFSGQGYEKLFF	TGTGCCAGCAGCTTAGGTTTCTCGGGACAGGGGTATGAAAAACTGTTTTTT
TRBV7-9	once	TRBJ1-2	NA	CASSFFGQGYGYTF	TGTGCCAGCAGCTTTTTTGGTCAGGGTTATGGCTACACCTTC
TRBV6-1	many	TRBJ2-3	NA	CASLGTSTDTQYF	TGTGCCAGCCTAGGGACTAGCACAGATACGCAGTATTTT
TRBV29-1	many	TRBJ2-1	TRBD1	CSGGTGPYNEQFF	TGCAGCGGAGGGACAGGTCCCTACAATGAGCAGTTCTTC
TRBV7-3	once	TRBJ2-3	NA	CASSPGGTGTDTQYF	TGTGCCAGCAGCCCTGGGGGTACCGGCACAGATACGCAGTATTTT
TRBV2	many	TRBJ1-1	TRBD1	CASRGTGRTVAEAFF	TGTGCCAGCAGGGGGACAGGGCGGACTGTCGCTGAAGCTTTCTTT
TRBV12-3/TRBV12-4	NA	TRBJ1-2	TRBD1	CASSLRRQGEAF	TGTGCCAGCAGTCTGAGAAGACAGGGCGAAGCTTTC
TRBV7-7	NA	TRBJ2-5	TRBD2	CASSGRLAGGPKTQYF	TGTGCTAGCAGCGGGCGTCTAGCGGGGGGGCCGAAGACCCAGTACTTC
TRBV29-1	few	TRBJ1-1	NA	CSVDRATNTEAFF	TGCAGCGTTGATCGGGCCACGAACACTGAAGCTTTCTTT
TRBV29-1	NA	TRBJ2-2	TRBD2	CSVRTSGGELFF	TGCAGCGTTCGGACTAGCGGAGGGGAGCTGTTTTTT
TRBV4-1	many	TRBJ1-1	NA	CASSQVLSGRVYTEAFF	TGCGCCAGCAGCCAAGTCCTTTCCGGCAGGGTTTACACTGAAGCTTTCTTT
TRBV7-2	NA	TRBJ2-1	NA	CASRGLGRWDEQFF	TGTGCCAGCAGAGGGCTGGGGAGGTGGGATGAGCAGTTCTTC
TRBV10-3	many	TRBJ2-2	TRBD2	CATRSGRDTGELFF	TGTGCCACCCGTAGCGGGAGGGACACCGGGGAGCTGTTTTTT